This note documents a single T cell receptor beta chain sequence. There is no known antigen for this receptor. No quality values exist for individual bases; no much larger clone is one base distant. This record belongs to a study of CD8+ T cells in alopecia areata (dated by TCRdb to the late 2010s). Study-level background: The treated patients, all with moderate-to-severe alopecia areata, were enrolled in an open-label pilot trial of oral tofacitinib given at 5 to 10 mg twice daily. Tofacitinib was given for 6 to 18 months, followed by 6 months of follow-up off drug to assess delayed response and recurrence. Scalp clonality was compared among normal scalp (n=4), patchy alopecia areata scalp (n=8), and alopecia totalis/universalis scalp (n=8). In both human patients and the C3H/HeJ mouse model, the study applied high-throughput TCRbeta sequencing to look at T cell clonal expansion in alopecia areata. TCRbeta CDR3 regions were amplified by immunoSEQ multiplex PCR using 35 Vbeta forward and 13 Jbeta reverse primers. Scalp tissue and sorted CD4+ and CD8+ peripheral blood T cells from patchy and totalis/universalis alopecia areata patients and from healthy controls were covered by human TCRbeta sequencing. Patients on tofacitinib were biopsied at baseline and after 4 and 24 weeks of treatment, and several of the patients also had a later scalp biopsy. For the treated patients, the SALT score, which quantifies what percentage of scalp surface area is affected, served as the measure of disease severity. RNA came from the PAXgene miRNA kit for fixed scalp, the miRNeasy kit for PBMCs, and the RNeasy kit for mouse skin.

The library came from the immunoSEQ multiplex PCR assay. For TCR sequencing, RNA was extracted from every sample and reverse transcribed into cDNA to serve as template. SuperScript III was used for first-strand cDNA synthesis, primed with a 2:1 mix of oligo-dT and random hexamers. A synthetic immune receptor repertoire was used to gauge amplification bias, and whatever bias remained was removed computationally. The authors processed their data as follows. Raw reads were preprocessed to remove errors, and CDR3 was defined according to IMGT conventions as the region from the conserved cysteine to phenylalanine. To get clonality, Shannon entropy was normalized by log2 of the number of productive unique TCRs and the result was subtracted from 1. CD4 or CD8 identity of scalp clones was inferred by cross-referencing scalp TCRbeta sequences with sorted blood CD4 and CD8 repertoires. Entries here come from immuneACCESS through TCRdb and include only in-frame sequences with V and J called. Some clones fail to appear in such tables; in the studies checked, an unresolved V gene covers under half of the shortfall, and the cause of the remainder is unknown. From that table come the V and J calls and clone size; the DNA was used to work out D and trimming. In all, the sample holds some 200,000 clones, and roughly two fifths of those were seen once. The top ten hold around 2.5% of the sample.

The treatment or condition label corresponds to: oral pan-JAK inhibitor, 5-10 mg twice daily. From alopecia areata patients, peripheral blood was collected along with lesional scalp punch biopsies. PBMCs were isolated by density centrifugation and stained for CD3, CD4 and CD8, and CD4+ and CD8+ T cells were sorted on a FACSAria. What the work shows at the level of the full study, not this receptor alone: Because the treated cohort was small and had only one nonresponder, larger studies are needed to examine links between baseline CD8+ expansion and response. TCR sequences shared between patients were less clear than in mice, possibly partly because of HLA diversity in the patient population. During tofacitinib treatment, many expanded lesional clones remained in scalp and blood, and this persistence may partly explain relapse after treatment is stopped. Unlike mouse skin, where gammadelta T cells dominate, normal human skin contains resident alphabeta T cells that get sequenced too, which complicates analysis of the scalp TCR repertoire. Compared with normal scalp, lesional scalp, particularly in alopecia totalis/universalis, had higher clonality and more expanded CD8+ clones, which suggests antigenic drive. With tofacitinib, both scalp clonality and the number of expanded CD8+ clones among the top 100 scalp clones went down significantly.

This TCR derives from a human donor with alopecia areata. The specimen was CD4+ T cells sorted from blood, collected at roughly week 36, from a patient treated with tofacitinib.

This receptor has the CDR3 CASSYKRDGAYGYTF. The nucleotides read TGTGCCAGCAGCTATAAGCGGGACGGAGCCTATGGCTACACCTTC. The rearrangement combines TRBV13 with TRBJ1-2; D gene: possibly TRBD1, on 5 matching bases. A distance of 16 bases separates the germline ends of V and J, which lose 4 bases and 4 bases respectively. Via the germline V gene (reference sequence), CDR1 is PRHDT and CDR2 FYEKMQ. The cysteine opens and the phenylalanine closes a CDR3 of 15 amino acids. The only DNA kept is the CDR3, 45 bases in frame from the first base.